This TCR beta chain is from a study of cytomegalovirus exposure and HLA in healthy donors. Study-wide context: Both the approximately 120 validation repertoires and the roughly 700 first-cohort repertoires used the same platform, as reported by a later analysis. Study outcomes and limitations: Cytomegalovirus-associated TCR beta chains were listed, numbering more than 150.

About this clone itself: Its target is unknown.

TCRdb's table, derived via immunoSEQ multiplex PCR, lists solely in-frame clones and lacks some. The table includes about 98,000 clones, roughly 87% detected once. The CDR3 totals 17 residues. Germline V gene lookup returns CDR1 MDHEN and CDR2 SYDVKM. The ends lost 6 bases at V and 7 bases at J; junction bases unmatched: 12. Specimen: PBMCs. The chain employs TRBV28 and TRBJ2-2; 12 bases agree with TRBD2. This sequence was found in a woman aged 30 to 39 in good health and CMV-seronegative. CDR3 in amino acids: CASRPLGLAGGIGELFF. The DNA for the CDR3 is TGTGCCAGCAGGCCACTGGGGCTAGCGGGAGGGATCGGGGAGCTGTTTTTT.